The T cell receptor (beta chain) described here comes from a study of cytomegalovirus exposure and HLA in healthy donors. Germline trimming cut 4 bases from V and 1 base from J; bases unmatched to any gene: 6. Germline V CDR1 and CDR2: MNHEY, SVGAGI. The CDR3 length is 15 residues. The PCR was carried out with 60 Vbeta primers and 13 Jbeta primers. Profiling relied on immunoSEQ multiplex PCR, and the TCRdb table lists in-frame clones only, not all of them. In the table there are around 200,000 clones, around 88% of which are singletons. The sample taken for sequencing was PBMCs. The sequence was collected from a young woman in good health and CMV-seronegative. The chain couples TRBV6-5 to TRBJ1-2, with 7 bases lining up with TRBD1. CDR3 DNA sequence: TGTGCCAGCAGTTCGGGACAGCTCTTTAACTATGGCTACACCTTC. It yields the protein CASSSGQLFNYGYTF.